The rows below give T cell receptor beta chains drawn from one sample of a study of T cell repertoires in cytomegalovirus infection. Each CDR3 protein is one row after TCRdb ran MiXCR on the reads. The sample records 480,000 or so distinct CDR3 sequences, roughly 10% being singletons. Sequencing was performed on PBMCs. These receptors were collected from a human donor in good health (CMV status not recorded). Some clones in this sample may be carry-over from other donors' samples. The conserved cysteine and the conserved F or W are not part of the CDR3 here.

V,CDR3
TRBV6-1,ASRGVAGAQY
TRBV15,ATSRARESYNEQF
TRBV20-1,SARDDRSRGQPQH
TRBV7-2,ASSLNQGANYGYT
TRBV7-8,ASRARRGGANVLT
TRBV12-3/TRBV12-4,ASSLEGGPLGNTIY
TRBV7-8,ASSLAGGWTDTQY
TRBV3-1,ASSRRTGLSYT
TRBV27,ASSDRGHNQPQH
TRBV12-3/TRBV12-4,ASGLKLSSYEQY
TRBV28,ASSKREGRETQY
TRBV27,ASSFAGARNEQF
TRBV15,ATSRDLPLEAF
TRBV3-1,ASSQAGGEKLF
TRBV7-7,ASSNDRKETQY
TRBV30,AWSGKGLAGNEQF
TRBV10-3,AISGSYSPGEKLF
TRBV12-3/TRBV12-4,ASSLRQGEAEAF
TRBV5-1,ASSPEKKETQY
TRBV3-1,ASSQYMANTGELF
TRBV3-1,ASSQPVTGINTEAF
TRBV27,ASADGNYGYT
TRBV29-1,SARPRFAETQY
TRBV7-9,ASSFWAGANYGYT
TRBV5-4,ASTQVPRVDYGYT
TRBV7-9,ASSLVQLVDEQF
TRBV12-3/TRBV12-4,ASSLADRDLAHGYT
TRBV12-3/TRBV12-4,ASSYSGAPGRNEQF
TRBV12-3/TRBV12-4,ASSLGDSTQPQH
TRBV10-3,VISEQGPLGETQY
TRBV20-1,SARGQGNSLGEQY
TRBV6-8,ASSQLRGQGAF
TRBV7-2,ASSLTGGFGNHPQH
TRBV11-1,ASSSRTSVNIQY
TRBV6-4,ASSENYDGTEAF
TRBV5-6,ASSKGGFQETQY
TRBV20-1,SARHRDEKLF
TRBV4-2,ASSQANTITQPQH
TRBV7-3,ASSLKGTVRTGSYNEQF
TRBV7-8,ASSLDTRTDEQF
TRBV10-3,AIRTGTSRNTIY
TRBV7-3,ASSEEESPLH
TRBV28,ASSLGTGGSYT
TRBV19,ASSPGNSQH
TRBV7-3,ASSSGGFNTEAF
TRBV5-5,ASSLKQRELGETQY
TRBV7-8,ASSQLAGLGSTDTQY
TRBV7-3,ASSPKFTSSY
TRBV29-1,SAVLGTSNTGELF
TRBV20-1,GVPGQLTDTQY
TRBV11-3,ASSSREGHEQY
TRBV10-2,ASSAGGSGRIETQY
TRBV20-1,SAGQAGNQPQH